This T cell receptor (beta chain) was documented in a study of Ad26.COV2.S vaccination and SARS-CoV-2 variants (dated by TCRdb to about 2021). Describing the broader study: Donors in the vaccine arm were drawn from COV1001, a phase I-IIa trial of Ad26.COV2.S in healthy adults that was multicentre, randomized, double-blind and placebo-controlled. Participants in the trial were split at random into five groups of five each, receiving low-dose or high-dose Ad26.COV2.S once or twice, or else placebo on both occasions. Ad26.COV2.S was administered intramuscularly at a dose of 5x10^10 or 1x10^11 viral particles, either as one shot or as two shots given 56 days apart. A total of approximately 30 samples were included in the TCR-sequenced set, comprising some 20 Ad26.COV2.S vaccine recipients, 5 placebo recipients and 8 SARS-CoV-2 convalescent individuals. Investigators remained blinded to trial group allocation during experiments and outcome assessment. TCRbeta repertoire sequencing was used to assess the specificity and breadth of SARS-CoV-2-reactive T cell receptors after Ad26.COV2.S vaccination.

Results the study describes overall, beyond this receptor: Compared with placebo recipients, Ad26.COV2.S recipients showed higher spike-specific TCR breadth (P = 0.0014). The study was not powered to compare responses between vaccine doses or regimens. It was noted by the authors that total T cell responses may have been underestimated by the TCR breadth and depth analyses. Vaccine and placebo recipients had similar non-spike TCR breadth, a finding consistent with the vaccine containing only spike. Substantial breadth of spike-specific CD8+ and CD4+ T cell responses was reported after vaccination.

The immunoSEQ Assay was used to sequence TCRbeta CDR3 regions. After extraction, genomic DNA underwent amplification by bias-controlled multiplex PCR, followed by high-throughput sequencing. In the authors' own workflow: To quantify the absolute abundance of each unique TCRbeta CDR3 region, sequences were collapsed and filtered. T cell fraction was estimated by normalization of TCRbeta template counts to usable DNA, with usable DNA being measured through amplification of reference genes present in all nucleated cells. Repertoire TCRs were annotated as SARS-CoV-2-specific when V gene, CDR3 amino acid sequence and J gene were exactly matched to a known reactive TCR set. MIRA supplied the reference SARS-CoV-2 TCR set, which was filtered for enrichment in COVID-19-positive ImmuneCODE repertoires so that public or cross-reactive TCRs were removed. Drawing on the MIRA antigens, annotated TCRs were analysed further at the level of specific ORF or position within ORF. Breadth was defined as the number of annotated unique rearrangements divided by the total number of unique productive rearrangements, and depth was defined as the summed frequency of the annotated unique rearrangements. TCR breadth was compared between groups using two-sided Wilcoxon rank-sum tests. Here the immuneACCESS table is served through TCRdb, limited to in-frame sequences with V and J called. Missing clones are a known gap in these copies; in checked studies unresolved V genes cover under half, and the rest lacks a known reason. The V and J calls and the clone size are those of that table, but D and trimming were determined from the DNA. The sample table contains hundreds of thousands of clones; only one count was recorded for about 92% of them. In total, the top ten clones hold approximately 1.7% of the sample.

The treatment or condition tag for this specimen amounts to: around 19 received Ad26.COV2.S at low or high dose, single or two shots; several received placebo; per-sample allocation not given. Repertoires of vaccine and placebo recipients were sequenced from samples taken on day 63 after the first injection. In Cohort 1b, fewer than 30 adults aged 18-55 years were enrolled at a single site in Boston, USA, between 29 July and 7 August 2020. Ad26.COV2.S was a replication-incompetent adenovirus type 26 vector expressing a prefusion-stabilized SARS-CoV-2 spike protein from the original Wuhan strain. This clone was recorded once. Its recognized antigen is unknown. Nothing much larger sits one base from this clone, and base qualities are not available. V sheds 3 bases and J sheds 7 bases, leaving 15 bases between their ends. Via the germline V gene, CDR1 is SQVTM and CDR2 ANQGSEA. The CDR3 holds 13 amino acids from the cysteine to the phenylalanine. Only the CDR3 region is kept as DNA, spanning 39 bases read in frame from base 1.

The source was peripheral blood, collected in a trial of Ad26.COV2.S vaccine versus placebo. The sequence derives from a person between 18 and 60 years old who received the Ad26.COV2.S COVID-19 vaccine or a placebo. In this chain, TRBV29-1 is recombined with TRBJ1-2, with the D gene call left open. The CDR3 amino acid sequence is: CSVEREDRRGYTF. The bases read TGCAGCGTTGAGAGGGAGGACCGTCGTGGCTACACCTTC.